The subject of this entry is one T cell receptor beta chain. The data stem from a study of blood T cell repertoires in COVID-19. Across the study: The study drew acute and convalescent COVID-19 samples from the United States, Italy and Spain. T cells, B-cell-depleted T cells, or PBMCs provided the cDNA or gDNA that served as material.

In germline, CDR1 is SGHRS, CDR2 YFSETQ. V shed 0 bases and J 10 bases; nucleotides not matched to a gene: 9. The CDR3 runs 16 residues. Original processing methods: Using reference gene primer amplification, nucleated cell counts were estimated. The data were produced by immunoSEQ multiplex PCR, yet TCRdb's version contains in-frame clones alone and is incomplete. V, J and clone size derive from that table, while D and trimming were established from the DNA sequence. There are about 200,000 clones in the sample; 70% to 90% occur only once, and about 4.8% lies in the top ten. Sequenced material: peripheral blood. The source is a woman aged 40 to 55 with acute or convalescent COVID-19. V gene TRBV5-1 combines with J gene TRBJ1-6; 8 bases map to TRBD1. The CDR3 DNA reads TGCGCCAGCAGCTTGGCCGTCGACAGGGGTCACTCACCCCTCCACTTT. Its protein is CASSLAVDRGHSPLHF. The whole variable domain, filled in from reference TRBV5-1 and TRBJ1-6, reads KAGVTQTPRYLIKTRGQQVTLSCSPISGHRSVSWYQQTPGQGLQFLFEYFSETQRNKGNFPGRFSGRQFSNSRSEMNVSTLELGDSALYLCASSLAVDRGHSPLHFGNGTRLTVT.